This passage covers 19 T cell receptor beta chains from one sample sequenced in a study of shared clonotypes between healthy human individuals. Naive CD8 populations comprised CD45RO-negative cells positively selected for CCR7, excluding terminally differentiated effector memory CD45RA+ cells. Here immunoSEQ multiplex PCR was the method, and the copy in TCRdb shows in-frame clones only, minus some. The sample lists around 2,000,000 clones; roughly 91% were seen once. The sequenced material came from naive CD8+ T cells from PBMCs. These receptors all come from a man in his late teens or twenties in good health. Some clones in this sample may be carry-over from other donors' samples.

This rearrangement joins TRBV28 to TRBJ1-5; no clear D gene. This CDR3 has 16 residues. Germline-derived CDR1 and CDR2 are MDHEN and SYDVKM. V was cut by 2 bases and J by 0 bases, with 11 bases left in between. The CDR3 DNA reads TGTGCCAGCAGTTTAGAACGGCCTCCTAGCAATCAGCCCCAGCATTTT. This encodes CASSLERPPSNQPQHF. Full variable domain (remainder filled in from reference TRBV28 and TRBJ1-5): DVKVTQSSRYLVKRTGEKVFLECVQDMDHENMFWYRQDPGLGLRLIYFSYDVKMKEKGDIPEGYSVSREKKERFSLILESASTNQTSMYLCASSLERPPSNQPQHFGDGTRLSIL.

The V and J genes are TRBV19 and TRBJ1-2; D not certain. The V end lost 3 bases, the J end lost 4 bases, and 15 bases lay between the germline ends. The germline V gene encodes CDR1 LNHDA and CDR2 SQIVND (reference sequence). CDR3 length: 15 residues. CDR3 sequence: CASSIGLYGSYGYTF. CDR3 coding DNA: TGTGCCAGTAGTATCGGACTTTACGGTAGCTATGGCTACACCTTC.

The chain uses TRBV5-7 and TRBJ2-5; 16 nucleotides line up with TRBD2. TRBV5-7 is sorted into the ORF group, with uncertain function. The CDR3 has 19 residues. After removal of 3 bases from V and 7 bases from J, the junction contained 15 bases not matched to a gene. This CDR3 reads CASSCRRGTSGRDGWTQYF. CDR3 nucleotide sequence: TGTGCCAGCAGCTGTAGGAGGGGGACTAGCGGGAGGGACGGTTGGACCCAGTACTTC.

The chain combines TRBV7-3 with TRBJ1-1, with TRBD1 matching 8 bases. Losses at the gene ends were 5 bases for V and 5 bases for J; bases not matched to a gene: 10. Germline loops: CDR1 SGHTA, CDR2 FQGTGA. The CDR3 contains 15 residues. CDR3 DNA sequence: TGTGCCAGCAGCCGGCTCAGGGGGCTAAGAACTGAAGCTTTCTTT. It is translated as CASSRLRGLRTEAFF.

DNA for the CDR3: TGTGCCAGCAGTTTACTAAGTACTGGAGGGCCGTGGCCAGATACGCAGTATTTT. Encoded protein: CASSLLSTGGPWPDTQYF. The chain has TRBV27 and TRBJ2-3; perhaps TRBD2 as D (6 bases). This CDR3 spans 18 amino acids. From germline, CDR1 is MNHEY and CDR2 SMNVEV (reference sequence). The V and J ends lost 2 bases and 4 bases respectively, with 22 bases between them.

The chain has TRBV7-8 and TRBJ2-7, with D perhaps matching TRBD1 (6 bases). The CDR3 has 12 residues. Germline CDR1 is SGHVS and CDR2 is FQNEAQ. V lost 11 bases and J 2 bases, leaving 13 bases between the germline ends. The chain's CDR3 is CAGGRVPYEQYF. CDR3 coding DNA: TGTGCCGGGGGCAGGGTACCCTACGAGCAGTACTTC.

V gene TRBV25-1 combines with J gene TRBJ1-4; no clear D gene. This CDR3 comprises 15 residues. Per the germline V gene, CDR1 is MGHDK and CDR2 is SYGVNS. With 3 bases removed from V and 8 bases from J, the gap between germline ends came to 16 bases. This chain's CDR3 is CASSDPARVGEKLFF. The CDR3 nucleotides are TGTGCCAGCAGTGACCCAGCCCGGGTTGGGGAAAAACTGTTTTTT.

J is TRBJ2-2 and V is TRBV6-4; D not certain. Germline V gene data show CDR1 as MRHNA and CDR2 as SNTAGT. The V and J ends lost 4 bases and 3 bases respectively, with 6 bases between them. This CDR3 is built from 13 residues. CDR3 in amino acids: CASSVVDTGELFF. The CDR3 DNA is TGTGCCAGCAGTGTTGTCGACACCGGGGAGCTGTTTTTT.

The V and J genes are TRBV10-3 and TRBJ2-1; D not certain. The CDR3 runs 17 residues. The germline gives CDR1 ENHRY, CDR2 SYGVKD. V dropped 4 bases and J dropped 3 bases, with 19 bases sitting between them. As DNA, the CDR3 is TGTGCCATCAGTGGTCCCGGAAACCTTATTAGCTACAATGAGCAGTTCTTC. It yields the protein CAISGPGNLISYNEQFF.

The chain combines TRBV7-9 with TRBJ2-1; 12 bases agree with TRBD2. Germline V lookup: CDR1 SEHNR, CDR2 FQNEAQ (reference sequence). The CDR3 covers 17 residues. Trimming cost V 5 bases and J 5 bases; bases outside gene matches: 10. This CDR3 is CASSPRTSGTVNNEQFF. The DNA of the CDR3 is TGTGCCAGCAGCCCGCGGACTAGCGGGACCGTGAACAATGAGCAGTTCTTC. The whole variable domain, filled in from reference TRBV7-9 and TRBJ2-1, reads DTGVSQNPRHKITKRGQNVTFRCDPISEHNRLYWYRQTLGQGPEFLTYFQNEAQLEKSRLLSDRFSAERPKGSFSTLEIQRTEQGDSAMYLCASSPRTSGTVNNEQFFGPGTRLTVL.

The CDR3 DNA reads TGCGCCAGCGGACCCGGATTAGGCAATGAGCAGTTCTTC. It codes for CASGPGLGNEQFF. The gene calls are TRBV5-1 and TRBJ2-1; D is unclear. The CDR3 is 13 residues long. Trimming shortened V by 7 bases and J by 6 bases, and 14 bases separated the two germline ends. Germline CDR1 and CDR2: SGHRS and YFSETQ. Full variable domain (missing parts from reference TRBV5-1 and TRBJ2-1): KAGVTQTPRYLIKTRGQQVTLSCSPISGHRSVSWYQQTPGQGLQFLFEYFSETQRNKGNFPGRFSGRQFSNSRSEMNVSTLELGDSALYLCASGPGLGNEQFFGPGTRLTVL.

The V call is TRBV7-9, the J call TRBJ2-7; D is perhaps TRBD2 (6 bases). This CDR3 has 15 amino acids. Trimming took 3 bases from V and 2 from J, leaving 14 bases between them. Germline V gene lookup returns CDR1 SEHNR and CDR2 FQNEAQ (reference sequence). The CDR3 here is CASSFTGGITYEQYF. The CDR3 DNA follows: TGTGCCAGCAGCTTCACAGGAGGGATAACCTACGAGCAGTACTTC. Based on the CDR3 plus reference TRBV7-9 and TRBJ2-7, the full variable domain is DTGVSQNPRHKITKRGQNVTFRCDPISEHNRLYWYRQTLGQGPEFLTYFQNEAQLEKSRLLSDRFSAERPKGSFSTLEIQRTEQGDSAMYLCASSFTGGITYEQYFGPGTRLTVT.

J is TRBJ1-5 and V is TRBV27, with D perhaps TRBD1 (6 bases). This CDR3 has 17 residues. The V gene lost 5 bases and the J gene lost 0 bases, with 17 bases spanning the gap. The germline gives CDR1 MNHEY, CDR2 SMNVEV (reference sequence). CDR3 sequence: CASSPRTGTHSNQPQHF. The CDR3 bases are TGTGCCAGCAGTCCCCGCACAGGGACCCATAGCAATCAGCCCCAGCATTTT.

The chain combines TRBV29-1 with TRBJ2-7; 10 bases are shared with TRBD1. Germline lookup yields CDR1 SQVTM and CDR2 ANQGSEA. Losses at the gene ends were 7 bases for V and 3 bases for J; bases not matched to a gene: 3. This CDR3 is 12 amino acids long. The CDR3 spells CSGGDRGYEQYF. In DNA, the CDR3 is TGCAGCGGCGGGGACAGGGGCTACGAGCAGTACTTC.

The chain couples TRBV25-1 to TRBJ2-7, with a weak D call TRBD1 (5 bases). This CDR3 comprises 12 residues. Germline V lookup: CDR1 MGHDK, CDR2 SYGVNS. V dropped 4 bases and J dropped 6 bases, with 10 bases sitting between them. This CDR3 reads CASSAQGGEQYF. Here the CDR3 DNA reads TGTGCCAGCAGTGCTCAGGGCGGCGAGCAGTACTTC.

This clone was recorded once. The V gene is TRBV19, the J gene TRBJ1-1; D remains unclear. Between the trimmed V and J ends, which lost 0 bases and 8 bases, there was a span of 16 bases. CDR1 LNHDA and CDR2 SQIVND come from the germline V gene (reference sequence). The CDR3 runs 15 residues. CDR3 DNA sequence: TGTGCCAGTAGTATAGATAGGTCGCGGGGTTCGGAAGCTTTCTTT. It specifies CASSIDRSRGSEAFF.

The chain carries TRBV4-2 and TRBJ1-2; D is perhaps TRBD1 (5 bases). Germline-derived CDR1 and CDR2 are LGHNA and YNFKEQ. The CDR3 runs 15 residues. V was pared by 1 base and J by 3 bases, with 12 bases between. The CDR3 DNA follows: TGTGCCAGCAGCCAAGGCCGGGGGGAAGACTATGGCTACACCTTC. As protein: CASSQGRGEDYGYTF.

The CDR3, as DNA: TGTGCCAGCAGCCAAGGACAGGCGCTTTCTTACGAGCAGTACTTC. Residues: CASSQGQALSYEQYF. This chain uses TRBV7-9 with TRBJ2-7; 7 bases are a match to TRBD1. With V trimmed by 5 bases and J by 4 bases, 11 bases remained unmatched. This CDR3 is built from 15 residues. The germline V gene encodes CDR1 SEHNR and CDR2 FQNEAQ (reference sequence).

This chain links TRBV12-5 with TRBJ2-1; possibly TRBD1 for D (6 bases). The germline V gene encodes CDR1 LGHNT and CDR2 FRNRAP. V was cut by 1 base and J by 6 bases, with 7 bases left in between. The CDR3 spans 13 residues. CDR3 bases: TGTGCTAGTGGTTTGGACAGGGTCAATGAGCAGTTCTTC. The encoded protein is CASGLDRVNEQFF.